The next 25 T cell receptor beta chains were all read from a single sample in a study of cytomegalovirus exposure and HLA in healthy donors. Primers: 60 Vbeta forward and 13 Jbeta reverse. Sequencing was performed with immunoSEQ multiplex PCR; in TCRdb, only in-frame clones are kept and a portion is missing. The sample has roughly 77,000 clones, roughly 9.1% seen once. The sample taken for sequencing was PBMCs. These receptors were obtained from a man aged 55 to 70 in good health and CMV-seropositive.

Comments on this clone: Distinct nucleotide sequences in the sample also encode this CDR3. J is TRBJ2-5 and V is TRBV29-1; maybe TRBD1 (6 bases). The V end lost 6 bases, the J end lost 0 bases, and 14 bases lay between the germline ends. CDR1 is SQVTM, CDR2 ANQGSEA, per germline. The CDR3 runs 14 residues. The CDR3 DNA is TGCAGCGTCACAGGGATGGGATACCAAGAGACCCAGTACTTC. This encodes CSVTGMGYQETQYF.

J is TRBJ1-1 and V is TRBV19, with TRBD1 as a possible D gene (5 bases). Per germline, CDR1 LNHDA and CDR2 SQIVND (reference sequence). V was shortened by 5 bases and J by 5 bases, with 15 bases between the two germline ends. This CDR3 has 14 residues. This CDR3 reads CASSAVQGRTEAFF. The CDR3 region has the DNA TGTGCCAGTAGTGCCGTGCAGGGAAGGACTGAAGCTTTCTTT.

This clone turned up a few times. The J gene is TRBJ1-5, the V gene TRBV6-6, with D maybe TRBD1 (5 bases). Germline-derived CDR1 and CDR2 are MNHNY and SVGAGI (reference sequence). The V gene lost 2 bases and the J gene lost 7 bases, with 9 bases spanning the gap. This CDR3 is 13 amino acids long. CDR3 loop: CASSYGGGQPQHF. DNA of the CDR3: TGTGCCAGCAGTTACGGGGGGGGGCAGCCCCAGCATTTT.

The chain is built from TRBV27 and TRBJ2-1; 8 bases fit TRBD1. The CDR3 covers 15 residues. The germline V gene encodes CDR1 MNHEY and CDR2 SMNVEV (reference sequence). Losses at the gene ends were 8 bases for V and 8 bases for J; bases not matched to a gene: 14. The CDR3 here is CASSKPRTGFDEQFF. The DNA of the CDR3 is TGTGCCAGCTCTAAGCCCCGGACAGGGTTCGATGAGCAGTTCTTC.

The chain carries TRBV30 and TRBJ1-5; TRBD1 matches 8 bases. The CDR3 length is 19 residues. V shed 3 bases and J 0 bases; nucleotides not matched to a gene: 16. Germline loops: CDR1 GTSNPN, CDR2 SVGIG (reference sequence). CDR3 in DNA: TGTGCCTGGAGCCTTACTGCAGGGGGCGGCCTGTATAGCAATCAGCCCCAGCATTTT. This translates into CAWSLTAGGGLYSNQPQHF.

The chain joins TRBV7-3 to TRBJ1-2, with 7 nucleotides matching TRBD1. The CDR3 runs to 16 residues. The V gene end was trimmed by 5 bases and the J gene end by 0 bases; junction bases not matched to a gene: 9. Germline V gives CDR1 SGHTA, CDR2 FQGTGA. This CDR3 reads CASSPGGTESNYGYTF. DNA of the CDR3: TGTGCCAGCAGCCCTGGGGGGACAGAGTCTAACTATGGCTACACCTTC.

The gene calls are TRBV19 and TRBJ2-5; D call uncertain. V lost 3 bases and J lost 1, with 6 bases in between. The CDR3 is 13 residues long. CDR1 LNHDA and CDR2 SQIVND come from the germline V gene (reference sequence). The CDR3: CASSINFQETQYF. CDR3 DNA: TGTGCCAGTAGTATCAACTTCCAAGAGACCCAGTACTTC. The full variable domain, in which reference TRBV19 and TRBJ2-5 provide the parts outside the CDR3, is DGGITQSPKYLFRKEGQNVTLSCEQNLNHDAMYWYRQDPGQGLRLIYYSQIVNDFQKGDIAEGYSVSREKKESFPLTVTSAQKNPTAFYLCASSINFQETQYFGPGTRLLVL.

This chain uses TRBV5-1 with TRBJ2-7; possible D gene TRBD1, 5 bases. The CDR3 is made up of 15 amino acids. V was pared by 2 bases and J by 5 bases, with 17 bases between. Germline CDR1 SGHRS, CDR2 YFSETQ. CDR3 in DNA: TGCGCCAGCAGCTTAGTCTTAGGGGCTCAAGACGAGCAGTACTTC. Encoded protein: CASSLVLGAQDEQYF.

CDR3 loop: CASSLAGGARDEKLFF. CDR3 sequence (DNA): TGCGCCAGCAGCTTGGCCGGGGGGGCCAGAGATGAAAAACTGTTTTTT. The chain links TRBV5-1 to TRBJ1-4; perhaps TRBD1 as D (6 bases). Germline CDR1 SGHRS, CDR2 YFSETQ. The ends were cut back, 0 bases at V and 6 bases at J, with 15 bases in the middle. The CDR3 contains 16 residues.

This clone was counted a few times. The chain joins TRBV11-2 to TRBJ2-1; weak D call: TRBD2 (5 bases). V was clipped by 5 bases and J by 10 bases, with 15 bases between them. The CDR3 loop spans 13 amino acids. Germline CDR1 is SGHAT and CDR2 is FQNNGV. CDR3 DNA sequence: TGTGCCAGCAGCGCCACGAGGGAAGGCGAGCAGTTCTTC. This codes for CASSATREGEQFF.

This rearrangement joins TRBV28 to TRBJ2-5; TRBD2 matches 7 bases. Germline V gene data show CDR1 as MDHEN and CDR2 as SYDVKM. The V and J ends lost 11 bases and 3 bases, in that order; junction bases with no gene match: 6. The CDR3 has 12 residues. The CDR3 nucleotides are TGTGCCGCCGGGACTACCGAAGAGACCCAGTACTTC. It is translated as CAAGTTEETQYF.

This clone was recorded a few times. CDR3 protein: CARNSQGRAETQYF. The CDR3 DNA sequence: TGTGCCAGAAATTCACAGGGGCGCGCCGAGACCCAGTACTTC. The chain links TRBV2 to TRBJ2-5; TRBD1 matches at 7 bases. The CDR3 is made up of 14 amino acids. The junction had 12 bases not matched to a gene; V was cut back by 9 bases and J by 5 bases. Per the germline V gene, CDR1 is SNHLY and CDR2 is FYNNEI.

The rearrangement links TRBV11-2 to TRBJ2-3; TRBD2 aligns across 8 bases. Germline assignment: CDR1 SGHAT and CDR2 FQNNGV. The ends lost 0 bases at V and 2 bases at J; junction bases unmatched: 4. The CDR3 has 16 amino acids. CDR3 in amino acids: CASSLEGSGATDTQYF. DNA for the CDR3: TGTGCCAGCAGCTTAGAGGGTAGCGGGGCCACAGATACGCAGTATTTT.

This clone turned up a few times. The rearrangement joins TRBV12-2 to TRBJ1-2; the table assigns TRBD1, which was not confirmed against the DNA. TRBV12-2 is annotated as a pseudogene. This CDR3 is built from 13 residues. Written as DNA, the CDR3 is TGTGCAAGTCGCTTAGCTGCAGGGTTTGGCTACCCCTTC. Encoded protein: CASRLAAGFGYPF.

This chain links TRBV7-3 with TRBJ2-1, with a tentative D call TRBD2 (5 bases). Germline assignment: CDR1 SGHTA and CDR2 FQGTGA. The CDR3 runs 14 residues. The V and J ends lost 3 bases and 4 bases respectively, with 10 bases between them. CDR3 amino acids: CASSLAGVYNEQFF. CDR3 nucleotides: TGTGCCAGCAGCTTGGCGGGTGTTTACAATGAGCAGTTCTTC.

The J gene is TRBJ2-1, the V gene TRBV11-2; D not resolved. CDR3 size: 13 residues. The germline CDR1 and CDR2 sequences are SGHAT and FQNNGV. The V end was cut by 6 bases, the J end by 10 bases, with 16 bases between. CDR3 loop: CASRLLVAVEQFF. CDR3 DNA: TGTGCCAGCAGATTGCTAGTGGCGGTGGAGCAGTTCTTC.

The genes are TRBV10-2 and TRBJ1-1; TRBD1 aligns across 7 bases. V trimming: 8 bases; J trimming: 7 bases; junction bases outside the gene matches: 13. CDR1 is WSHSY, CDR2 SAAADI, per germline. The CDR3 loop spans 14 amino acids. Here the CDR3 reads CASFEGARTGEAFF. The CDR3 region has the DNA TGCGCCAGCTTTGAGGGGGCGAGGACGGGTGAAGCTTTCTTT.

This clone was seen a few times. The V gene is TRBV5-6, the J gene TRBJ1-2; D is unclear. Germline loops: CDR1 SGHDT, CDR2 YYEEEE. The CDR3 contains 12 residues. The V gene lost 4 bases and the J gene lost 8 bases, with 12 bases spanning the gap. CDR3 coding DNA: TGTGCCAGCAGCACTACAGCGGTCGGCTACACCTTC. It encodes CASSTTAVGYTF.

This clone has more than one count but fewer than ten. This sequence joins TRBV28 and TRBJ1-1; D not resolved. This CDR3 has 11 amino acids. The ends were cut back, 6 bases at V and 3 bases at J, with 5 bases in the middle. Looked up from germline, CDR1 is MDHEN and CDR2 is SYDVKM. CDR3 DNA: TGTGCCAGCAGCCCCGACACTGAAGCTTTCTTT. This gives the protein CASSPDTEAFF.

This clone has a handful of counts. The J gene is TRBJ2-1, the V gene TRBV28; D is possibly TRBD2 (5 bases). Germline values: CDR1 MDHEN, CDR2 SYDVKM. V shed 6 bases and J shed 0 bases, with 15 bases lying between them. The CDR3 totals 16 residues. The CDR3 sequence: CASSQDYASSYNEQFF. In DNA form, the CDR3 reads TGTGCCAGCAGCCAAGACTACGCCAGCTCCTACAATGAGCAGTTCTTC.

Only a few counts were recorded for this clone. The chain is built from TRBV19 and TRBJ1-4; 8 positions agree with TRBD1. Germline V gene sequence: CDR1 LNHDA, CDR2 SQIVND (reference sequence). J was trimmed by 6 bases and V by 9 bases; bases with no gene match: 6. This CDR3 contains 13 residues. CDR3 nucleotide sequence: TGTGCCAGCGCGGACAGGGAGTATGAAAAACTGTTTTTT. This translates into CASADREYEKLFF.

This clone has a handful of counts. The chain carries TRBV5-1 and TRBJ2-1; 8 nucleotides align to TRBD2. CDR3 length equals 13 residues. V shed 0 bases and J 9 bases; nucleotides not matched to a gene: 2. Germline V gene lookup returns CDR1 SGHRS and CDR2 YFSETQ. In DNA, the CDR3 is TGCGCCAGCAGCTTGGGGACTAGCAGTGAGCAGTTCTTC. This encodes CASSLGTSSEQFF.

The rearrangement joins TRBV10-1 to TRBJ1-2; D may be TRBD1 (5 bases). Germline V gene data show CDR1 as WNHNN and CDR2 as SYGVQD (reference sequence). The CDR3 is 14 residues long. Trimming took 11 bases from V and 7 from J, leaving 23 bases between them. CDR3 amino acids: CAVIGQGQVSGYTF. CDR3 DNA sequence: TGCGCCGTCATAGGACAAGGGCAGGTGAGTGGCTACACCTTC.

This clone has just a few counts. The chain joins TRBV19 to TRBJ2-3; 8 positions agree with TRBD1. Trimming removed 6 bases from V and 3 bases from J; junction bases left unmatched: 5. The CDR3 spans 14 residues. Germline V CDR1 and CDR2: LNHDA, SQIVND (reference sequence). The CDR3, as DNA: TGTGCCAGTAGCGAAGACAGGGGAACAGATACGCAGTATTTT. Amino acids: CASSEDRGTDTQYF.

This clone was seen more than once but under ten times. This rearrangement joins TRBV29-1 to TRBJ2-3, with D tentatively TRBD2 (6 bases). The CDR3 consists of 15 residues. From germline, CDR1 is SQVTM and CDR2 ANQGSEA. V was trimmed by 5 bases and J by 0 bases, leaving 15 bases between them. The CDR3 DNA reads TGCAGCGTTCGAAACCCCGGGACTAGCACAGATACGCAGTATTTT. As protein: CSVRNPGTSTDTQYF.